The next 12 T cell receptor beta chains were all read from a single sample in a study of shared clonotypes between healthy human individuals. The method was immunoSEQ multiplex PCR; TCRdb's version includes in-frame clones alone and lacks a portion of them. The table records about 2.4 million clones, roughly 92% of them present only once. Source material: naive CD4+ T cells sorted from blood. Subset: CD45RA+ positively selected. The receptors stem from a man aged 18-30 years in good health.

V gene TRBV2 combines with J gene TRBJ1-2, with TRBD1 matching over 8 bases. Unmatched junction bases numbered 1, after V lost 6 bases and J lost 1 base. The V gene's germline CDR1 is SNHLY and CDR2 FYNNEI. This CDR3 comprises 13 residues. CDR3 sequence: CASRQGGNYGYTF. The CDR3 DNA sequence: TGTGCCAGCAGACAGGGGGGTAACTATGGCTACACCTTC.

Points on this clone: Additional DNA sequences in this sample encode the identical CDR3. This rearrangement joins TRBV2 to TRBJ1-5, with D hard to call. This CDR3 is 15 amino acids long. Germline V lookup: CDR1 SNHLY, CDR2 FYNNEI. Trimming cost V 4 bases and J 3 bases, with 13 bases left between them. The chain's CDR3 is CASSVSGQLNQPQHF. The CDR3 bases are TGTGCCAGCAGTGTTTCTGGGCAACTCAATCAGCCCCAGCATTTT.

CDR3 sequence (DNA): TGTGCCAGCAGGACTAGCGGGGGGAACAATGAGCAGTTCTTC. Residues: CASRTSGGNNEQFF. This rearrangement joins TRBV27 to TRBJ2-1; 13 bases are shared with TRBD2. The CDR3 sequence is 14 residues long. Germline V lookup: CDR1 MNHEY, CDR2 SMNVEV (reference sequence). J lost 5 bases, V lost 6 bases, and 1 base had no gene match.

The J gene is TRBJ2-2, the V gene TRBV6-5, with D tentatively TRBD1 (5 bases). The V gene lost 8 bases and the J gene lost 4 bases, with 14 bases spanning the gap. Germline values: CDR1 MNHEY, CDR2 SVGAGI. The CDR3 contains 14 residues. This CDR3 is CASGLVGLTGELFF. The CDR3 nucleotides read TGTGCCAGCGGTCTGGTGGGGCTCACCGGGGAGCTGTTTTTT.

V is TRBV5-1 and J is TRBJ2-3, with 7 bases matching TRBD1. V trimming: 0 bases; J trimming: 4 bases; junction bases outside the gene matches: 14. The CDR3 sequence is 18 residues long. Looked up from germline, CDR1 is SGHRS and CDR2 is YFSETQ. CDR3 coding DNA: TGCGCCAGCAGCTTGGCCTCCACAGGGGATAACAGGGCAGATACGCAGTATTTT. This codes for CASSLASTGDNRADTQYF.

CDR3 residues: CASSELAGGLNTGELFF. The CDR3 DNA follows: TGCGCCAGCAGTGAGCTAGCGGGGGGTTTGAACACCGGGGAGCTGTTTTTT. The chain is built from TRBV10-1 and TRBJ2-2; 11 positions agree with TRBD2. V lost 2 bases to trimming and J lost 1 base; unmatched junction nucleotides: 3. This CDR3 is built from 17 residues. Germline values: CDR1 WNHNN, CDR2 SYGVQD (reference sequence).

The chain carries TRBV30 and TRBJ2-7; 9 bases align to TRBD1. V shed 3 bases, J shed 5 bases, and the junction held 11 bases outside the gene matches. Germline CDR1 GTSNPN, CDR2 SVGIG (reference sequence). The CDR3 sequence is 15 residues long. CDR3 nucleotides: TGTGCCTGGAGCGTCGGCACAGGGGGCTTCAACGAGCAGTACTTC. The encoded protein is CAWSVGTGGFNEQYF.

The DNA for the CDR3 is TGTGCCATCAGTCCAGGACAGGCCGAAAAACTGTTTTTT. It specifies CAISPGQAEKLFF. This rearrangement joins TRBV10-3 to TRBJ1-4; TRBD1 matches at 7 bases. J was trimmed by 8 bases and V by 5 bases; bases with no gene match: 5. The CDR3 loop spans 13 amino acids. Germline CDR1 is ENHRY and CDR2 is SYGVKD.

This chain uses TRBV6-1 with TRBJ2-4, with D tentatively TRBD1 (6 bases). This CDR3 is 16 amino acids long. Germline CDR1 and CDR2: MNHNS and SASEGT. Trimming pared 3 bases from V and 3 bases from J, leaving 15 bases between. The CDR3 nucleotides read TGTGCCAGCAGTGACCCAGGGGAAAAAGGCAAAAACATTCAGTACTTC. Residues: CASSDPGEKGKNIQYF.

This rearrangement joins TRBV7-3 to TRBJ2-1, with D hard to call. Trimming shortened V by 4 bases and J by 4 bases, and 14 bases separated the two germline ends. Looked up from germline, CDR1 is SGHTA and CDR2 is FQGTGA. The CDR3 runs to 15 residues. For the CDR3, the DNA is TGTGCCAGCAGCTCCTCTTTGGGCCCGTACAATGAGCAGTTCTTC. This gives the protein CASSSSLGPYNEQFF.

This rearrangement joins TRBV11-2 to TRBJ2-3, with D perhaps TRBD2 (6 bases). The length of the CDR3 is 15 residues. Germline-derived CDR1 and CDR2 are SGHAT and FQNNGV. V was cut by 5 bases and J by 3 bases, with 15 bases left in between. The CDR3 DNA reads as TGTGCCAGCAGCCCGGAGGGGAGGCGTACAGATACGCAGTATTTT. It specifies CASSPEGRRTDTQYF.

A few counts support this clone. The CDR3 sequence is CAWSPGQGGIYGYTF. CDR3 DNA: TGTGCCTGGAGCCCCGGACAGGGGGGAATATATGGCTACACCTTC. V usage is TRBV30 and J usage is TRBJ1-2; TRBD1 agrees at 10 bases. V gave up 3 bases and J gave up 5 bases; unmatched junction bases: 9. CDR3 length: 15 amino acids. The germline gives CDR1 GTSNPN, CDR2 SVGIG (reference sequence).